Reported below is one TCR beta chain. MiXCR was run by TCRdb on the 5' RACE reads, yielding one entry per CDR3 protein. The data contain 400,000 or so distinct CDR3 sequences, around 20% of them singletons. This entry is derived from a study of T-cell memory formation after mild COVID-19. For the study at large: TCR clustering was largely donor specific.

Trimming left V 1 base short and J 4 bases short, with 14 bases between. The CDR3 has 16 residues. Germline lookup yields CDR1 MGHRA and CDR2 YSYEKL. This receptor was taken from an adult woman who had mild COVID-19 (a few samples of this study predate the infection). Cell type and time point are not known. The chain has TRBV4-1 and TRBJ2-1; weak D call: TRBD1 (6 bases). Sequencing was carried out using PBMCs or a T cell subset sorted from them (not recorded which). CDR3: CASSQGQAPGYNEQFF. The CDR3 region has the DNA TGCGCCAGCAGCCAAGGACAGGCCCCAGGGTACAATGAGCAGTTCTTC.